The following is a T cell receptor (beta chain) sequence with its context. This clone is a singleton in its sample. Its target antigen remains unknown. Per-nucleotide qualities are absent, and no much larger clonotype sits a single base away. This specimen comes from a study of sequential checkpoint blockade in melanoma (dated by TCRdb to about 2019). With respect to the entire study: Patients were randomized 1:1 to first-line nivolumab followed by ipilimumab (arm A) or ipilimumab followed by nivolumab (arm B). Maintenance nivolumab came after each of the two trial sequences. General conclusions and limits of the study: Larger, independent patient cohorts are needed to validate the response-prediction model that combines TCR metrics and mutation burden.

Deletion took 5 bases off V and 5 bases off J, with a span of 9 bases between the germline ends. Via the germline V gene (reference sequence), CDR1 is PRHDT and CDR2 FYEKMQ. The CDR3 spans 12 residues, from the cysteine through the phenylalanine. The sequence is cut down to CDR3 DNA, 36 bases in frame from base 1. TCRbeta CDR3 regions were immunosequenced from genomic DNA with the immunoSEQ Assay. Genomic DNA was amplified by bias-controlled multiplex PCR before high-throughput sequencing. The authors' pipeline ran thus. To quantify the absolute abundance of each unique TCRbeta CDR3 region, the sequences were collapsed and filtered. Clonality, defined as 1 minus Pielou's evenness, was calculated using only productive rearrangements. Clones with significantly greater frequencies in on-treatment versus baseline samples were identified using a previously published method. TCRdb mirrors the immuneACCESS table, restricted to in-frame sequences. Some clones are absent from its copies; in checked studies, under half trace to an unresolved V gene, and the reason for the others is unknown. V and J calls plus clone size are reproduced from that table; the DNA served to infer D and trimming. The sample records about 5,000 clones, about three quarters of which are singletons. Of the sample, about a quarter is held by the ten largest clones.

Explained via the paper, the treatment or condition label denotes: randomized to nivolumab then ipilimumab (arm A) or the reverse (arm B). None of the trial patients had been given prior DNA-damaging chemotherapy. On a FACS Aria II flow cytometer, live CD3+CD8+ cells that were negative for CD19 and CD56 were sorted from thawed PBMCs. CheckMate 064, a randomized, open-label phase II trial of sequential checkpoint blockade, was the source of the samples, all of which came from patients with melanoma. Leukapheresis was used to collect peripheral blood mononuclear cells, which were then purified with Ficoll-Paque and frozen in human serum with 10% DMSO. Right after sorting, the blood CD3+CD8+ cells were verified to be >95% pure, and DNA extraction followed.

Sequencing was performed on CD8+ T cells sorted from blood (inferred from file names), taken from a patient given nivolumab and ipilimumab in sequence. Recombination connected TRBV13 to TRBJ1-1; possibly the D gene is TRBD1, per 5 matching bases. The receptor's source is a human donor with melanoma. The CDR3 reads CASSDGGTEAFF. In nucleotides, the sequence is TGTGCCAGCAGCGACGGGGGGACTGAAGCTTTCTTT.